This TCR beta chain stems from a study of blood T cells in healthy people across ages. Germline lookup yields CDR1 SQVTM and CDR2 ANQGSEA. The CDR3 is 14 amino acids. This clonotype turned up a few times. The antigen is unknown. The germline gene is not matched at one end of the junction; a read error may be the cause. A sample-barcoded 5' primer and a J-beta primer mix were used in a second PCR of roughly 7 to 12 cycles. TCRdb re-derived calls from the 5' RACE reads in MiXCR, one entry per CDR3 protein. This sample has nearly 800,000 distinct CDR3 sequences, with 20% to 25% found just once. The donors, healthy Caucasians from Russia, were aged roughly 6 to 95. Whole-study results and caveats: Both naive CD4+ cell counts and diversity were greater in long-lived donors than in aged donors.

These data were also reused for a study on T cells of mothers and their children. That investigation notes: The donor cohort consisted of three healthy Caucasian mothers and their six children. In both related and unrelated pairs, TCR recombination output is shaped similarly by thymic selection.

The clonotype was recovered from a boy aged 5-17 years in good health. The sequenced material came from blood. The gene calls are TRBV29-1 and TRBJ2-1; 8 bases line up with TRBD1. The CDR3 loop is CSVIGTGSYNEQLF. The CDR3 nucleotides read TGCAGCGTTATCGGGACAGGCTCCTACAATGAGCAGCTCTTC.